The rows below give T cell receptor beta chains drawn from one sample of a study of shared clonotypes between healthy human individuals. Generated by immunoSEQ multiplex PCR, the TCRdb table keeps only in-frame clones and is missing some. The data contain fewer than 400,000 clones, roughly 70% of them singletons. What was sequenced was memory CD4+ T cells sorted from blood. These receptors all come from a man aged 25 to 45 in good health. The CDR3 runs from the conserved cysteine through the conserved F or W. The D gene is left open where the match is weak. A clone size is listed for some rows: how often the clone was seen (once, few, many), or a class if it is expanded.

TRBJ2-1 | - | - | TRBV7-6 | CASSYEQGLLEQFF | TGTGCCAGCAGCTACGAACAGGGTTTGCTTGAGCAGTTCTTC
TRBJ2-6 | - | - | TRBV27 | CASSFVSPSGANVLTF | TGTGCCAGCAGTTTCGTGTCTCCCTCTGGGGCCAACGTCCTGACTTTC
TRBJ2-5 | - | - | TRBV7-2 | CASSFERETQYF | TGTGCCAGCAGCTTCGAGAGAGAGACCCAGTACTTC
TRBJ2-5 | TRBD1 | - | TRBV7-7 | CASSENPQGSQETQYF | TGTGCCAGCAGCGAAAACCCACAGGGGTCCCAAGAGACCCAGTACTTC
TRBJ2-5 | - | once | TRBV5-1 | CASSPGNGNQETQYF | TGCGCCAGCAGCCCTGGTAACGGAAACCAAGAGACCCAGTACTTC
TRBJ1-1 | TRBD1 | - | TRBV4-1 | CASSQDVTRDRRRAFF | TGCGCCAGCAGCCAAGATGTGACTCGGGACAGACGAAGGGCTTTCTTT
TRBJ2-5 | - | - | TRBV18 | CASSPNPTRGETQYF | TGTGCCAGCTCACCCAACCCGACAAGGGGAGAGACCCAGTACTTC
TRBJ1-4 | - | - | TRBV14 | CASSPQGFTAEKLFF | TGTGCCAGCAGCCCCCAAGGGTTCACTGCTGAAAAACTGTTTTTT
TRBJ2-7 | - | - | TRBV7-6 | CASSLMALSYEQYF | TGTGCCAGCAGCTTAATGGCCCTCTCCTACGAGCAGTACTTC
TRBJ2-7 | - | - | TRBV20-1 | CSAASRNEQYF | TGCAGTGCCGCCTCTCGGAACGAGCAGTACTTC
TRBJ2-1 | TRBD2 | - | TRBV18 | CASSGNLAGYNEQFF | TGTGCCAGCTCGGGCAATCTAGCGGGATACAATGAGCAGTTCTTC
TRBJ2-1 | - | - | TRBV7-7 | CASSLGWARSSYNEQFF | TGTGCCAGCAGCTTAGGTTGGGCGCGTAGCTCCTACAATGAGCAGTTCTTC
TRBJ2-2 | - | - | TRBV29-1 | CSGGDTGELFF | TGCAGCGGGGGGGACACCGGGGAGCTGTTTTTT
TRBJ1-5 | TRBD1 | few | TRBV19 | CASTYKGQGAGQPQHF | TGTGCCAGCACATATAAAGGACAGGGGGCTGGACAGCCCCAGCATTTT
TRBJ2-4 | TRBD1 | - | TRBV6-6 | CASSYGLDRVGIQYF | TGTGCCAGCAGTTATGGCCTTGACAGGGTTGGCATTCAGTACTTC
TRBJ2-5 | TRBD1 | - | TRBV27 | CASSYRGETQYF | TGTGCCAGCAGCTACAGGGGGGAGACCCAGTACTTC
TRBJ2-1 | TRBD2 | - | TRBV4-3 | CASSQAAGVNEQFF | TGCGCCAGCAGCCAAGCGGCGGGAGTCAATGAGCAGTTCTTC
TRBJ2-7 | TRBD1 | - | TRBV18 | CASSAGTGDYEQYF | TGTGCCAGCTCAGCCGGGACAGGCGACTACGAGCAGTACTTC
TRBJ2-3 | TRBD2 | - | TRBV19 | CASISPRAGRPDTDTQYF | TGTGCCAGTATTTCACCCCGAGCGGGACGACCCGACACAGATACGCAGTATTTT
TRBJ1-6 | - | - | TRBV5-1 | CASSALETYNSPLHF | TGCGCCAGCTCAGCTTTGGAGACGTATAATTCACCCCTCCACTTT
TRBJ2-1 | TRBD2 | - | TRBV5-1 | CASSARTSGSGDEQFF | TGCGCCAGCAGCGCACGGACTAGCGGGAGCGGGGATGAGCAGTTCTTC
TRBJ2-5 | TRBD1 | - | TRBV5-1 | CASSLAGTGEETQYF | TGCGCCAGCAGCTTGGCCGGGACAGGGGAAGAGACCCAGTACTTC
TRBJ1-2 | TRBD1 | - | TRBV12-5 | CASGTGAPNYGYTF | TGTGCTAGTGGGACAGGGGCCCCAAACTATGGCTACACCTTC